The clone carrying this TCR beta chain was counted only a few times. Combining a sample-barcoded 5' primer with a J-beta primer mix, a second PCR ran for roughly 6 to 12 cycles. Using its own MiXCR run on the 5' RACE reads, TCRdb lists one record per CDR3 protein. Here the sample spans around 1,000,000 distinct CDR3 sequences, approximately 25% being singletons. These data originate in a study of blood T cells in healthy people across ages. Germline values: CDR1 SNHLY, CDR2 FYNNEI. This CDR3 region has 15 residues. Trimming pared 2 bases from V and 1 base from J, leaving 11 bases between. This sample also belongs to another study, concerning T cells of mothers and their children. From that paper: Over 8.5 million TCR beta CDR3 reads were obtained from each mother, and some 3.1 million from each child.

The source material was blood. The V call is TRBV2, the J call TRBJ2-5; tentative D call: TRBD1 (6 bases). The sequence came from a girl aged 2 to 10 in good health. CDR3 coding DNA: TGTGCCAGCAGTGAACTCCGGGACACCCAAGAGACCCAGTACTTC. It specifies CASSELRDTQETQYF.